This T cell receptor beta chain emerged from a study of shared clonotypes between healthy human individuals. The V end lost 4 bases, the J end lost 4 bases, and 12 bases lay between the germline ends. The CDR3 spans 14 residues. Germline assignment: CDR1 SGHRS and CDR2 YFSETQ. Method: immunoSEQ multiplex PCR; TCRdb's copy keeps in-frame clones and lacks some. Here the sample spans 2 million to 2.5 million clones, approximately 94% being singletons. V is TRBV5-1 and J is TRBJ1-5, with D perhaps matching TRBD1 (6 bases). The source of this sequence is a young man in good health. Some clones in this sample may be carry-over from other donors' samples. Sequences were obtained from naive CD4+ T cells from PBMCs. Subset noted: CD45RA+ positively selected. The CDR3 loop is CASSVTGMNQPQHF. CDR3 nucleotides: TGCGCCAGCAGCGTAACAGGGATGAATCAGCCCCAGCATTTT. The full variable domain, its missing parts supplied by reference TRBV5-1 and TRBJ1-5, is KAGVTQTPRYLIKTRGQQVTLSCSPISGHRSVSWYQQTPGQGLQFLFEYFSETQRNKGNFPGRFSGRQFSNSRSEMNVSTLELGDSALYLCASSVTGMNQPQHFGDGTRLSIL.